This TCR beta chain stems from a study of CXCR3-negative and CXCR3-positive naive CD8 T cells. Study conclusions and caveats: Within a donor, both naive subsets shared TRBV-TRBJ usage, unlike memory cells. In CXCR3-positive naive cells, the TRB CDR3s were more hydrophobic than in CXCR3-negative naive cells.

Via 5' RACE with UMI labels, TRB cDNA libraries were prepared. From the 5' RACE reads, TCRdb lists one entry per CDR3 protein and no DNA. This table holds about 5,300 distinct CDR3 sequences. CD45RO-CCR7+CD27+CD95- expression identified naive CD8+ T cells. The CDR3 consists of 14 residues. Germline CDR1 SNHLY, CDR2 FYNNEI. This clonotype registers medium-sized by frequency. Its antigen remains unidentified. The rearrangement uses TRBV2 and TRBJ2-2; there is no DNA to check the TCRdb D call of TRBD2. This sequence originates from a human donor in good health. Some clones in this sample may be carry-over from other donors' samples. The specimen sequenced was naive CXCR3+ CD8+ T cells from blood. Subset given: CD45RO-CCR7+CD27+CD95- naive CD8+ T cells expressing CXCR3 (TNR3+). CDR3 residues: CASRGTHNTGELFF.